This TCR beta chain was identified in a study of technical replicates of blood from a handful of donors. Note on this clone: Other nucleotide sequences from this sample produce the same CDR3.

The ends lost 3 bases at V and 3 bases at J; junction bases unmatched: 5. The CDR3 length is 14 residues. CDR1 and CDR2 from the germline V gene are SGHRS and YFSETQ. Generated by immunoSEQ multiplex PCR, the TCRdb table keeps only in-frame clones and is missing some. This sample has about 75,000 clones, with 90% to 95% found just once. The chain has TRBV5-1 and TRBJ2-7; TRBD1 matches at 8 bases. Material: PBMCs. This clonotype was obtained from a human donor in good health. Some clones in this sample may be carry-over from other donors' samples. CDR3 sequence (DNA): TGCGCCAGCAGCTCAGGACAGGGTGGCTACGAGCAGTACTTC. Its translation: CASSSGQGGYEQYF.